These 30 T cell receptor beta chains were all obtained from the same sample, sequenced in a study of long-term antiretroviral therapy in people with HIV. Sequencing relied on immunoSEQ assay v3.0, run at survey level. TCRdb's table, derived via immunoSEQ multiplex PCR, lists solely in-frame clones and lacks some. The sample lists around 34,000 clones, roughly 74% occurring once. Sequenced material: unsorted PBMCs, taken 3 years after starting antiretroviral therapy. The receptors were gathered from a man aged 45 to 65 with HIV.

The gene calls are TRBV28 and TRBJ1-5, with TRBD1 matching 7 bases. In germline, CDR1 is MDHEN, CDR2 SYDVKM. Trimming removed 7 bases from V and 7 bases from J; junction bases left unmatched: 16. There are 16 residues in the CDR3. This CDR3 reads CASIGRGFHLGQPQHF. CDR3 DNA: TGTGCCAGCATCGGCAGGGGGTTTCACCTGGGGCAGCCCCAGCATTTT.

This clone was detected once. This sequence joins TRBV14 and TRBJ2-3, with D unresolved. The ends were cut back, 8 bases at V and 3 bases at J, with 15 bases in the middle. The CDR3 is made up of 14 amino acids. Germline values: CDR1 SGHDN, CDR2 FVKESK. The CDR3, as DNA: TGTGCCAGCTCGATCGGAAGGAAGACAGATACGCAGTATTTT. This sequence encodes CASSIGRKTDTQYF.

The DNA for the CDR3 is TGTGCCAGCAGTTACAGGGACAGGGCAAACTATGGCTACACCTTC. This translates into CASSYRDRANYGYTF. The rearrangement uses TRBV6-6 and TRBJ1-2, with 9 bases aligning to TRBD1. The V segment lost 2 bases and the J segment 2 bases; nucleotides outside the gene matches: 3. The CDR3 runs 15 residues. Germline V gene sequence: CDR1 MNHNY, CDR2 SVGAGI (reference sequence).

Only one count was recorded for this clone. This chain joins TRBV6-6 and TRBJ1-2, with D possibly being TRBD1 (5 bases). The CDR3 is 15 amino acids. Germline-derived CDR1 and CDR2 are MNHNY and SVGAGI (reference sequence). The ends were cut back, 7 bases at V and 7 bases at J, with 22 bases in the middle. The CDR3 loop is CASTFVRDAGGGYTF. DNA for the CDR3: TGTGCCAGCACTTTCGTCCGGGACGCTGGGGGTGGCTACACCTTC.

The chain recombines TRBV5-4 with TRBJ2-3; D unclear. Germline values: CDR1 SGHNT, CDR2 YYREEE (reference sequence). V shed 4 bases and J shed 2 bases, with 8 bases lying between them. This CDR3 is built from 13 residues. The CDR3 sequence: CASSLDTTDTQYF. The CDR3 nucleotides read TGTGCCAGCAGCCTTGACACCACAGATACGCAGTATTTT.

This rearrangement joins TRBV10-3 to TRBJ1-2; no clear D. In germline, CDR1 is ENHRY, CDR2 SYGVKD. The CDR3 length is 12 residues. The V gene lost 2 bases and the J gene lost 2 bases, with 3 bases spanning the gap. The CDR3 sequence: CAISEGNYGYTF. Written as DNA, the CDR3 is TGTGCCATCAGTGAGGGGAACTATGGCTACACCTTC.

J is TRBJ1-1 and V is TRBV5-4; the D gene is possibly TRBD1 (6 bases). The CDR3 contains 14 residues. Germline V gene lookup returns CDR1 SGHNT and CDR2 YYREEE (reference sequence). The germline V and J ends were trimmed by 2 bases and 4 bases, with 12 bases remaining between them. The CDR3 here is CASSFRGAATEAFF. In nucleotides, the CDR3 is TGTGCCAGCAGCTTCAGGGGCGCGGCCACTGAAGCTTTCTTT.

The chain links TRBV30 to TRBJ2-1, with a possible D match to TRBD1 (5 bases). Between the trimmed V and J ends, which lost 4 bases and 5 bases, there was a span of 21 bases. The germline gives CDR1 GTSNPN, CDR2 SVGIG (reference sequence). The CDR3 loop spans 16 amino acids. CDR3 protein: CAWTHAGQLYDNEQFF. The CDR3 DNA reads TGTGCCTGGACACACGCAGGGCAGCTCTACGACAATGAGCAGTTCTTC.

The V call is TRBV18, the J call TRBJ2-1; D uncertain. CDR3 length equals 13 residues. Looked up from germline, CDR1 is KGHSH and CDR2 is LQKENI. Trimming shortened V by 4 bases and J by 10 bases, and 14 bases separated the two germline ends. CDR3 sequence: CASSQGSRAEQFF. In nucleotides, the CDR3 is TGTGCCAGCTCACAGGGTTCCCGGGCGGAGCAGTTCTTC.

This chain uses TRBV9 with TRBJ1-6; 7 bases agree with TRBD1. The V and J ends lost 3 bases and 2 bases, in that order; junction bases with no gene match: 5. CDR1 is SGDLS and CDR2 is YYNGEE in the germline V gene. The CDR3 is 16 amino acids. This CDR3 is CASSAQGETYNSPLHF. Written as DNA, the CDR3 is TGTGCCAGCAGCGCGCAGGGGGAGACCTATAATTCACCCCTCCACTTT.

The chain combines TRBV25-1 with TRBJ2-7; D perhaps matches TRBD1 (7 bases). Trimming removed 5 bases from V and 1 base from J, with 15 bases in between. The germline gives CDR1 MGHDK, CDR2 SYGVNS. CDR3 length: 15 residues. CDR3: CASSKRAGGSYEQYF. CDR3 DNA: TGTGCCAGCAGTAAGCGGGCAGGGGGTTCCTACGAGCAGTACTTC.

This chain links TRBV7-2 with TRBJ2-1, with TRBD1 matching 10 bases. In germline, CDR1 is SGHTA, CDR2 FQGNSA. The J segment lost 5 bases and the V segment lost 5 bases, leaving 6 bases of the junction unmatched. The length of the CDR3 is 15 residues. CDR3 sequence reads: CASSRPGTGDNEQFF. As DNA, the CDR3 is TGTGCCAGCAGCCGTCCCGGGACAGGGGACAATGAGCAGTTCTTC.

CDR3 loop: CASSPRPGVVNNEQFF. In nucleotides, the CDR3 is TGTGCCAGCTCACCACGACCGGGAGTGGTTAACAATGAGCAGTTCTTC. The gene calls are TRBV18 and TRBJ2-1, with a weak D call TRBD2 (6 bases). Trimming stripped 1 base from V and 5 bases from J, with 15 bases between. The length of the CDR3 is 16 residues. Germline loops: CDR1 KGHSH, CDR2 LQKENI.

A few counts support this clone. V is TRBV4-3 and J is TRBJ2-7; D is ambiguous. The CDR3 sequence is 13 residues long. V was shortened by 2 bases and J by 0 bases, with 5 bases between the two germline ends. Germline V gene data show CDR1 as LGHNA and CDR2 as YSLEER. CDR3 coding DNA: TGCGCCAGCAGCCAAATGGACTCCTACGAGCAGTACTTC. Protein sequence: CASSQMDSYEQYF.

This rearrangement joins TRBV5-4 to TRBJ2-5; 15 bases match TRBD2. From germline, CDR1 is SGHNT and CDR2 YYREEE (reference sequence). Trimming removed 4 bases from V and 3 bases from J; junction bases left unmatched: 4. This CDR3 spans 16 amino acids. The chain's CDR3 is CASSPGLAGGEETQYF. Written as DNA, the CDR3 is TGTGCCAGCAGCCCCGGACTAGCGGGGGGGGAAGAGACCCAGTACTTC.

This chain connects TRBV7-3 to TRBJ1-1; a possible D gene is TRBD1 (5 bases). From germline, CDR1 is SGHTA and CDR2 FQGTGA. The CDR3 has 13 amino acids. V lost 5 bases, J lost 11 bases, and 18 bases lay in between. CDR3 DNA sequence: TGTGCCAGCAGCCTGGGGCCAGATAGGGTGGCTTTCTTT. Translated: CASSLGPDRVAFF. The variable domain in full, with the rest retrieved from reference TRBV7-3 and TRBJ1-1, is GAGVSQTPSNKVTEKGKYVELRCDPISGHTALYWYRQSLGQGPEFLIYFQGTGAADDSGLPNDRFFAVRPEGSVSTLKIQRTERGDSAVYLCASSLGPDRVAFFGQGTRLTVV.

This rearrangement joins TRBV2 to TRBJ2-5, with 8 bases that match TRBD1. Germline V gene lookup returns CDR1 SNHLY and CDR2 FYNNEI. V trimming: 5 bases; J trimming: 9 bases; junction bases outside the gene matches: 5. The CDR3 loop spans 12 amino acids. CDR3 bases: TGTGCCAGCAGTCCAACAGGGGGACCCCAGTACTTC. This gives the protein CASSPTGGPQYF.

This sequence joins TRBV5-3 and TRBJ2-3, with D perhaps TRBD1 (5 bases). TRBV5-3 has ORF status, its function being uncertain. Trimming left V 1 base short and J 3 bases short, with 15 bases between. The CDR3 is 16 amino acids. The CDR3 sequence: CARSLFPQVKTDTQYF. The CDR3 coding sequence is TGTGCCAGAAGCTTGTTCCCACAGGTTAAGACAGATACGCAGTATTTT.

This clone occurred a few times. This chain connects TRBV11-2 to TRBJ2-7; 10 positions agree with TRBD2. This CDR3 is built from 14 residues. The ends lost 1 base at V and 4 bases at J; junction bases unmatched: 1. In germline, CDR1 is SGHAT, CDR2 FQNNGV. The CDR3 DNA reads as TGTGCCAGCAGCTTAGGTAGCGGGAGGTACGAGCAGTACTTC. This translates into CASSLGSGRYEQYF.

The chain combines TRBV30 with TRBJ2-7; the match to TRBD1 covers 9 bases. CDR1 GTSNPN and CDR2 SVGIG come from the germline V gene (reference sequence). The CDR3 sequence is 13 residues long. The J segment lost 3 bases and the V segment lost 2 bases, leaving 2 bases of the junction unmatched. This CDR3 is CAWSWDRDYEQYF. CDR3 DNA: TGTGCCTGGAGTTGGGACAGGGACTACGAGCAGTACTTC.

This clone turned up a few times. The chain recombines TRBV4-2 with TRBJ2-2; D ambiguous. The length of the CDR3 is 13 residues. Germline V gene data show CDR1 as LGHNA and CDR2 as YNFKEQ. The ends were cut back, 0 bases at V and 8 bases at J, with 7 bases in the middle. The CDR3 coding sequence is TGTGCCAGCAGCCAAGATGGCAAGGGGGAGCTGTTTTTT. Its translation: CASSQDGKGELFF.

V gene TRBV18 combines with J gene TRBJ2-3; no reliable D call. V was pared by 5 bases and J by 2 bases, with 11 bases between. CDR1 KGHSH and CDR2 LQKENI come from the germline V gene. This CDR3 spans 14 amino acids. CDR3 loop: CASSSDTNTDTQYF. The CDR3 nucleotides read TGTGCCAGCTCAAGTGATACTAACACAGATACGCAGTATTTT.

The J gene is TRBJ2-1, the V gene TRBV9, with 9 bases aligning to TRBD2. The CDR3 sequence is 15 residues long. V shed 3 bases and J 8 bases; nucleotides not matched to a gene: 9. CDR1 SGDLS and CDR2 YYNGEE come from the germline V gene. CDR3 in DNA: TGTGCCAGCAGCGCAAGGGGGCGGGAGGGCCATGAGCAGTTCTTC. Translation: CASSARGREGHEQFF.

This rearrangement joins TRBV7-2 to TRBJ2-1; D gene ambiguous. V dropped 3 bases and J dropped 5 bases, with 11 bases sitting between them. Germline-derived CDR1 and CDR2 are SGHTA and FQGNSA. There are 14 residues in the CDR3. The DNA of the CDR3 is TGTGCCAGCAGCTTTGCGATCGGTAACAATGAGCAGTTCTTC. Protein: CASSFAIGNNEQFF.

This chain joins TRBV4-3 and TRBJ2-7; no clear D gene. Trimming stripped 4 bases from V and 3 bases from J, with 16 bases between. CDR1 and CDR2 (germline): LGHNA, YSLEER. The CDR3 contains 15 residues. The CDR3 region has the DNA TGCGCCAGCAGCCGGGCGAAGGACGGGCTCTACGAGCAGTACTTC. This gives the protein CASSRAKDGLYEQYF.

The V and J genes are TRBV4-3 and TRBJ1-2, with D uncertain. CDR3 size: 13 residues. Between the trimmed V and J ends, which lost 0 bases and 5 bases, there was a span of 7 bases. From germline, CDR1 is LGHNA and CDR2 YSLEER. CDR3 sequence: CASSQDIRYGYTF. As DNA, the CDR3 is TGCGCCAGCAGCCAAGATATACGTTATGGCTACACCTTC.

V gene TRBV10-3 combines with J gene TRBJ2-7; the D gene could be TRBD1 or TRBD2 (5 bases each). Trimming pared 5 bases from V and 5 bases from J, leaving 16 bases between. The CDR3 has 14 amino acids. The germline CDR1 and CDR2 sequences are ENHRY and SYGVKD. CDR3 sequence reads: CAISRDGLGDEQYF. The CDR3 region has the DNA TGTGCCATCAGTCGGGACGGGCTCGGGGACGAGCAGTACTTC.

The V and J genes are TRBV18 and TRBJ2-7, with 14 bases that match TRBD2. V trimming: 5 bases; J trimming: 4 bases; junction bases outside the gene matches: 1. This CDR3 is built from 14 residues. Germline V gene lookup returns CDR1 KGHSH and CDR2 LQKENI. This CDR3 reads CASSGTSGGYEQYF. Here the CDR3 DNA reads TGTGCCAGCTCAGGGACTAGCGGGGGTTACGAGCAGTACTTC.

This clone was seen a few times. The genes are TRBV6-5 and TRBJ1-6, with a tentative D call TRBD1 (6 bases). V lost 2 bases to trimming and J lost 8 bases, with 16 bases between them. The germline V gene encodes CDR1 MNHEY and CDR2 SVGAGI. The CDR3 has 16 amino acids. The CDR3 sequence: CASSYARGGADSPLHF. In nucleotides, the CDR3 is TGTGCCAGCAGTTACGCGAGAGGGGGTGCGGATTCACCCCTCCACTTT.

This sequence joins TRBV11-2 and TRBJ2-1; D not certain. The ends were cut back, 7 bases at V and 0 bases at J, with 10 bases in the middle. CDR1 SGHAT and CDR2 FQNNGV come from the germline V gene. This CDR3 is built from 14 residues. This chain's CDR3 is CASTLVLSYNEQFF. CDR3 nucleotides: TGTGCCAGCACCCTTGTTCTCTCCTACAATGAGCAGTTCTTC.